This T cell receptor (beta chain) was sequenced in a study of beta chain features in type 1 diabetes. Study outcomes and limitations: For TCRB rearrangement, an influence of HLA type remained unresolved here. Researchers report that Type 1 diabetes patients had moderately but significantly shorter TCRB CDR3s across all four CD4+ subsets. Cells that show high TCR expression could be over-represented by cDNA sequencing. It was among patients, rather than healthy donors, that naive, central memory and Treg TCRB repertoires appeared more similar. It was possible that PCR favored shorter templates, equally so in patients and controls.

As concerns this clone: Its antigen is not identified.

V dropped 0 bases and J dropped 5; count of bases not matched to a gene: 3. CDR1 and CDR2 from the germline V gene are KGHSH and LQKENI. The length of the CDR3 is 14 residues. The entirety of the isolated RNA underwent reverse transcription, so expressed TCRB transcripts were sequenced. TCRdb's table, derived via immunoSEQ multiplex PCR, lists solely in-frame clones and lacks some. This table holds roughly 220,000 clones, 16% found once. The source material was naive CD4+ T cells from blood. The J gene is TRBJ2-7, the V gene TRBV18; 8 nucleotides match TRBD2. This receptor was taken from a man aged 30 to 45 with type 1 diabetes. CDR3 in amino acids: CASSPPGLVNEQYF. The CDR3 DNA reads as TGTGCCAGCTCACCACCGGGACTAGTTAACGAGCAGTACTTC.